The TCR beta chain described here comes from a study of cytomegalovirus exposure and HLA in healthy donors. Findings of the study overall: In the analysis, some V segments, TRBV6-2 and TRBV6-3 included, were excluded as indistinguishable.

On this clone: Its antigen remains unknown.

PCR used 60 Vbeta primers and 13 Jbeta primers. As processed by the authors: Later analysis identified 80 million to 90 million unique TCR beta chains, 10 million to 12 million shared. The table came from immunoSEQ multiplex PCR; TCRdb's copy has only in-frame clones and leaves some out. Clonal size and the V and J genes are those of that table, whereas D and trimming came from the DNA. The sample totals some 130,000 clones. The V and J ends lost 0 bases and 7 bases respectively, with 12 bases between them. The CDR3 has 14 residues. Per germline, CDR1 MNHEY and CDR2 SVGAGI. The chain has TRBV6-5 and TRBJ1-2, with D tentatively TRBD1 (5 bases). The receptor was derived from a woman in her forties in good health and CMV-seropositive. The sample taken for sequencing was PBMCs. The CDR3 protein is CASSYSQGASGYTF. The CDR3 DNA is TGTGCCAGCAGTTACTCCCAGGGTGCCAGTGGCTACACCTTC.